This T cell receptor beta chain was recorded in a study of blood T cell repertoires in COVID-19. Study-wide background: The samples span acute and convalescent COVID-19 from the United States, Italy and Spain. T cells, B-cell-depleted T cells, or PBMCs provided the cDNA or gDNA that served as material.

In the original workflow: Nucleated cell number was recorded as an estimate derived from reference gene primer amplification. Assay: immunoSEQ multiplex PCR; the TCRdb copy retains only in-frame clones and omits some. The D gene and trimming were derived from the DNA, and the V and J assignments and clone size from that table. Here the sample spans tens of thousands of clones, around 79% being singletons. The sequence came from a human donor in a cohort sampled during active COVID-19. The sample was peripheral blood.

The CDR3 DNA reads TGTGCCAGCTCACTGGGGACTAGCGGGAGTCCCGAGGGCAATGAGCAGTTCTTC. This sequence encodes CASSLGTSGSPEGNEQFF. The chain employs TRBV18 and TRBJ2-1; 14 bases are shared with TRBD2. CDR1 is KGHSH, CDR2 LQKENI, per germline. Trimming at V came to 4 bases and at J to 6 bases, leaving 11 bases not matched to a gene. CDR3 length: 18 residues.